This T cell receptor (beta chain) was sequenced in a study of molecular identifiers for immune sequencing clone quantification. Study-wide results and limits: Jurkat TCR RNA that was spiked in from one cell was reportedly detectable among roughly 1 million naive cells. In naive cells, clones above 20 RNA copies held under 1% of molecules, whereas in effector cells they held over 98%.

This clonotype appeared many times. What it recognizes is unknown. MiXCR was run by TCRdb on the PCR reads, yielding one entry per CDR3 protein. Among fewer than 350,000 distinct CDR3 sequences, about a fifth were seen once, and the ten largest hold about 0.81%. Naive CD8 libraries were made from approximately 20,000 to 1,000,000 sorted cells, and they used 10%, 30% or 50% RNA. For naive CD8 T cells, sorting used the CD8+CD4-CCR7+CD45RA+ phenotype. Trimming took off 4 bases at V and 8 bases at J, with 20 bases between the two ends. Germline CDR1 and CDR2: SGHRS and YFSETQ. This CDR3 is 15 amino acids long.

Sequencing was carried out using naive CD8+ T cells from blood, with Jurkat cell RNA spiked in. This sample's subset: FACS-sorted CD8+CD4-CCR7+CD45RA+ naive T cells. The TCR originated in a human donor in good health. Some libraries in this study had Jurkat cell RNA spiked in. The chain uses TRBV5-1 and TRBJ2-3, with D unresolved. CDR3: CASSPTLIYKGTQYF. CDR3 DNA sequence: TGCGCCAGCAGCCCGACCCTAATCTACAAGGGTACGCAGTATTTT.